The clone carrying this T cell receptor beta chain was counted ten times or more. The data are from a study of blood T cells in healthy people across ages. Losses at the gene ends were 5 bases for V and 4 bases for J; bases not matched to a gene: 8. Per germline, CDR1 ENHRY and CDR2 SYGVKD. The CDR3 spans 15 residues. The authors ran a second PCR of 7 to 11 cycles using a sample-barcoded 5' primer and a J-beta primer mix. The template-switch adaptor was a 5' adaptor with 12 random nucleotides. It tagged each cDNA molecule. TCRdb re-called the 5' RACE reads through MiXCR, storing one row per CDR3 protein. The data contain fewer than 650,000 distinct CDR3 sequences, approximately 26% of them singletons. This sample also belongs to another study, concerning T cells of mothers and their children.

Sequenced material: blood. This TCR was recovered from a boy aged 2 to 10 in good health. The chain employs TRBV10-3 and TRBJ1-3, with 7 bases aligning to TRBD1. The CDR3 is CAISPDRVRGNTIYF. The CDR3 region has the DNA TGTGCCATCAGTCCCGACAGGGTGAGGGGAAACACCATATATTTT.